What follows are 29 T cell receptor beta chains derived from one specimen sequenced in a study of CD4+ T cells in melanoma. This table comes from immunoSEQ multiplex PCR, and its TCRdb copy is limited to in-frame clones, with some not included. The sample contains 45,000 or so clones, 85% to 90% of which appear only once. Sequenced input: peripheral blood. Every receptor here comes from a human donor with melanoma.

The chain uses TRBV29-1 and TRBJ1-4, with 12 bases fitting TRBD1. The CDR3 is 14 residues long. Trimming removed 4 bases from V and 8 bases from J; junction bases left unmatched: 5. The germline V gene encodes CDR1 SQVTM and CDR2 ANQGSEA. The CDR3 DNA reads as TGCAGCGTTGGGGCGGGACAGGGGGCGGAAAAACTGTTTTTT. It codes for CSVGAGQGAEKLFF.

This clone has a handful of counts. V gene TRBV5-5 combines with J gene TRBJ1-4; D is unclear. Germline V CDR1 and CDR2: SGHKS, YYEKEE (reference sequence). CDR3 length equals 10 residues. Trimming took 7 bases from V and 6 from J, leaving 4 bases between them. The CDR3 DNA sequence: TGTGCCAGCGGGCATGAAAAACTGTTTTTT. Translating it yields CASGHEKLFF.

The rearrangement uses TRBV28 and TRBJ2-3; D is unresolved. Trimming took 2 bases from V and 0 from J, leaving 3 bases between them. Germline CDR1 and CDR2: MDHEN and SYDVKM. The CDR3 spans 13 residues. CDR3 protein: CASSLESTDTQYF. The CDR3 DNA follows: TGTGCCAGCAGTTTAGAGAGCACAGATACGCAGTATTTT.

The chain employs TRBV27 and TRBJ2-5; 7 bases are shared with TRBD2. The V segment lost 1 base and the J segment 5 bases; nucleotides outside the gene matches: 4. Germline V gene data show CDR1 as MNHEY and CDR2 as SMNVEV (reference sequence). The CDR3 is made up of 14 amino acids. The CDR3 bases are TGTGCCAGCAGTTTATTGGGGGGAGGGGAGACCCAGTACTTC. As protein: CASSLLGGGETQYF.

The J gene is TRBJ2-3, the V gene TRBV6-5; D is ambiguous. Trimming stripped 2 bases from V and 0 bases from J, with 6 bases between. The CDR3 loop spans 14 amino acids. The germline gives CDR1 MNHEY, CDR2 SVGAGI. The CDR3 DNA sequence: TGTGCCAGCAGTTACGGAAGGAGCACAGATACGCAGTATTTT. As protein: CASSYGRSTDTQYF.

The genes are TRBV19 and TRBJ1-4; 8 bases match TRBD1. V shed 11 bases, J shed 7 bases, and the junction held 15 bases outside the gene matches. Germline CDR1 is LNHDA and CDR2 is SQIVND (reference sequence). The CDR3 totals 15 residues. CDR3 in DNA: TGTGCCGAGAGGGTGGGGCAGGGGGCGAGTGAAAAACTGTTTTTT. Translated, it gives CAERVGQGASEKLFF.

This clone was counted a few times. The chain uses TRBV11-1 and TRBJ1-2; TRBD1 matches 9 bases. CDR1 and CDR2 (germline): SGHAT, FQDESV (reference sequence). Unmatched junction bases numbered 3, after V lost 3 bases and J lost 7 bases. The CDR3 totals 13 residues. The CDR3 region has the DNA TGTGCCAGCAGCTTGGGGACAGGGAGTGGCTACACCTTC. Protein: CASSLGTGSGYTF.

The chain recombines TRBV7-9 with TRBJ2-3; 7 nucleotides align to TRBD1. After removal of 3 bases from V and 0 bases from J, the junction contained 6 bases not matched to a gene. Germline assignment: CDR1 SEHNR and CDR2 FQNEAQ (reference sequence). This CDR3 comprises 16 residues. CDR3 coding DNA: TGTGCCAGCAGCTTTACTCAGGGACAGAGCACAGATACGCAGTATTTT. Translation: CASSFTQGQSTDTQYF. The full variable domain, with the rest looked up from reference TRBV7-9 and TRBJ2-3, is DTGVSQNPRHKITKRGQNVTFRCDPISEHNRLYWYRQTLGQGPEFLTYFQNEAQLEKSRLLSDRFSAERPKGSFSTLEIQRTEQGDSAMYLCASSFTQGQSTDTQYFGPGTRLTVL.

As DNA, the CDR3 is TGTGCCAGCAGTCCTCCCAGGTGGCAGGAAGAAGCTTTCTTT. It codes for CASSPPRWQEEAFF. V usage is TRBV6-6 and J usage is TRBJ1-1; D gene uncertain. The CDR3 contains 14 residues. Trimming left V 5 bases short and J 8 bases short, with 18 bases between. CDR1 MNHNY and CDR2 SVGAGI come from the germline V gene (reference sequence).

The CDR3 region has the DNA TGTGCCAGCAGTGGACAGACAGGACTCCTAAAGACTAACTATGGCTACACCTTC. This sequence encodes CASSGQTGLLKTNYGYTF. V usage is TRBV2 and J usage is TRBJ1-2; D possibly corresponds to TRBD1 (6 bases). The ends were cut back, 4 bases at V and 0 bases at J, with 21 bases in the middle. CDR1 is SNHLY, CDR2 FYNNEI, per germline. The CDR3 runs to 18 residues.

As regards this clone: The germline gene is not matched at one end of the junction; a read error may be the cause. This sequence joins TRBV7-9 and TRBJ2-7; D gene unclear. CDR1 is SEHNR and CDR2 is FQNEAQ in the germline V gene (reference sequence). The CDR3 is made up of 14 amino acids. This chain's CDR3 is CASSQDGPWDEQYF. CDR3 sequence (DNA): TGCGCCAGCAGCCAAGACGGTCCATGGGACGAGCAGTACTTC.

The sample holds one count of this clone. The J gene is TRBJ2-1, the V gene TRBV15; a possible D gene is TRBD1 (6 bases). V dropped 0 bases and J dropped 4 bases, with 22 bases sitting between them. CDR3 length: 19 residues. Germline V CDR1 and CDR2: LNHNV, YYDKDF (reference sequence). The CDR3 nucleotides are TGTGCCACCAGCAGAGATTATCTTATGTGGGGGCAGCCATACAATGAGCAGTTCTTC. Translating it yields CATSRDYLMWGQPYNEQFF.

The chain links TRBV7-3 to TRBJ1-1, with D hard to call. Looked up from germline, CDR1 is SGHTA and CDR2 is FQGTGA. The germline V and J ends were trimmed by 4 bases and 3 bases, with 9 bases remaining between them. The CDR3 sequence is 13 residues long. For the CDR3, the DNA is TGTGCCAGCAGCTCCGGACGGGACACTGAAGCTTTCTTT. It translates to CASSSGRDTEAFF.

This clone was observed once. V is TRBV30 and J is TRBJ1-5, with D unclear. This CDR3 contains 13 residues. The V gene's germline CDR1 is GTSNPN and CDR2 SVGIG (reference sequence). Trimming pared 2 bases from V and 5 bases from J, leaving 10 bases between. The CDR3 loop is CAWSPPAYQPQHF. The CDR3 DNA follows: TGTGCCTGGAGTCCCCCGGCGTATCAGCCCCAGCATTTT. Complete variable domain (other parts from reference TRBV30 and TRBJ1-5): SQTIHQWPATLVQPVGSPLSLECTVEGTSNPNLYWYRQAAGRGLQLLFYSVGIGQISSEVPQNLSASRPQDRQFILSSKKLLLSDSGFYLCAWSPPAYQPQHFGDGTRLSIL.

In nucleotides, the CDR3 is TGTGCCAGCTCACCACCGATCCCAGGGGGGAACATTCAGTACTTC. It specifies CASSPPIPGGNIQYF. The V and J genes are TRBV18 and TRBJ2-4; maybe TRBD1 (7 bases). The germline V gene encodes CDR1 KGHSH and CDR2 LQKENI. V lost 0 bases and J lost 7, with 13 bases in between. The length of the CDR3 is 15 residues.

The chain couples TRBV7-2 to TRBJ2-1, with a possible D match to TRBD2 (5 bases). Germline V CDR1 and CDR2: SGHTA, FQGNSA. The CDR3 totals 15 residues. V was pared by 2 bases and J by 9 bases, with 17 bases between. Here the CDR3 DNA reads TGTGCCAGCAGCTTAACGGTCGGTAGCGAGTCTGAGCAGTTCTTC. Its protein is CASSLTVGSESEQFF.

The chain employs TRBV5-1 and TRBJ2-2; 11 nucleotides agree with TRBD2. Trimming removed 2 bases from V and 4 bases from J; junction bases left unmatched: 7. Germline V gene lookup returns CDR1 SGHRS and CDR2 YFSETQ. CDR3 length equals 17 residues. The CDR3 nucleotides read TGCGCCAGCAGCTTCGCTAGCGGGGGGAGGTCCACCGGGGAGCTGTTTTTT. Translating gives CASSFASGGRSTGELFF.

The chain is built from TRBV10-2 and TRBJ2-7, with TRBD1 matching 7 bases. Per germline, CDR1 WSHSY and CDR2 SAAADI. The trim removed 2 bases at V and 4 bases at J, leaving 8 bases unmatched. The CDR3 extends over 15 amino acids. The CDR3: CASSEPTGAIYEQYF. DNA for the CDR3: TGCGCCAGCAGTGAGCCAACAGGGGCGATATACGAGCAGTACTTC.

The rearrangement uses TRBV23-1 and TRBJ2-7; 9 bases agree with TRBD1. TRBV23-1 belongs to the ORF category, with a function that is uncertain. Unmatched junction bases numbered 3, after V lost 6 bases and J lost 3 bases. CDR3 length: 13 amino acids. CDR3 sequence reads: CASSRQGDYEQYF. CDR3 DNA sequence: TGCGCCAGCAGCAGACAGGGGGACTACGAGCAGTACTTC.

This clone was found once. The J gene is TRBJ1-2, the V gene TRBV28; tentatively, D is TRBD1 (5 bases). The V gene's germline CDR1 is MDHEN and CDR2 SYDVKM. The CDR3 length is 12 residues. V gave up 7 bases and J gave up 14 bases, with 20 bases separating them. CDR3 sequence reads: CASTGFLFGWTF. CDR3 nucleotide sequence: TGTGCCAGCACAGGGTTCCTCTTTGGATGGACCTTC.

The gene calls are TRBV18 and TRBJ1-1; 8 bases line up with TRBD1. The CDR3 length is 15 residues. Germline assignment: CDR1 KGHSH and CDR2 LQKENI. V was pared by 2 bases and J by 3 bases, with 5 bases of the junction left unmatched. CDR3 nucleotide sequence: TGTGCCAGCTCACCAAACCAGGGGGCGGACACTGAAGCTTTCTTT. Amino acids: CASSPNQGADTEAFF.

The V and J genes are TRBV7-2 and TRBJ2-5, with D tentatively TRBD2 (6 bases). The CDR3 is 15 amino acids. Germline-derived CDR1 and CDR2 are SGHTA and FQGNSA. Trimming left V 5 bases short and J 2 bases short, with 15 bases between. The CDR3 sequence is CASSPGGAGQETQYF. Here the CDR3 DNA reads TGTGCCAGCAGCCCCGGGGGTGCAGGACAAGAGACCCAGTACTTC. The entire variable domain, with the rest obtained from reference TRBV7-2 and TRBJ2-5, is as follows: GAGVSQSPSNKVTEKGKDVELRCDPISGHTALYWYRQSLGQGLEFLIYFQGNSAPDKSGLPSDRFSAERTGGSVSTLTIQRTQQEDSAVYLCASSPGGAGQETQYFGPGTRLLVL.

The chain couples TRBV6-1 to TRBJ2-5, with D unresolved. Germline V lookup: CDR1 MNHNS, CDR2 SASEGT. The V end was cut by 2 bases, the J end by 4 bases, with 14 bases between. The CDR3 totals 15 residues. CDR3 sequence reads: CASSENRARAETQYF. CDR3 coding DNA: TGTGCCAGCAGTGAAAATAGGGCCCGGGCAGAGACCCAGTACTTC.

J is TRBJ2-7 and V is TRBV6-6, with no clear D. Germline CDR1 is MNHNY and CDR2 is SVGAGI (reference sequence). The germline V and J ends were trimmed by 6 bases and 4 bases, with 4 bases remaining between them. The CDR3 sequence is 10 residues long. The CDR3 nucleotides are TGTGCCAGCAGCAATTACGAGCAGTACTTC. Residues: CASSNYEQYF.

This chain links TRBV5-1 with TRBJ2-1; no reliable D call. Germline V gene lookup returns CDR1 SGHRS and CDR2 YFSETQ. The V end lost 6 bases, the J end lost 8 bases, and 9 bases lay between the germline ends. This CDR3 has 11 amino acids. Here the CDR3 reads CASMGGDEQFF. CDR3 DNA sequence: TGCGCCAGCATGGGCGGCGATGAGCAGTTCTTC.

This chain links TRBV19 with TRBJ1-4; 7 nucleotides align to TRBD1. V lost 0 bases to trimming and J lost 3 bases; unmatched junction nucleotides: 4. Germline V gives CDR1 LNHDA, CDR2 SQIVND (reference sequence). The CDR3 has 16 residues. The DNA of the CDR3 is TGTGCCAGTAGTATAGATGCCCAGGGGGCTAATGAAAAACTGTTTTTT. Protein product: CASSIDAQGANEKLFF.

The rearrangement uses TRBV2 and TRBJ1-5; D remains ambiguous. This CDR3 region has 14 residues. V lost 6 bases and J 0 bases, leaving 9 bases between the germline ends. Germline V gives CDR1 SNHLY, CDR2 FYNNEI. CDR3 nucleotide sequence: TGTGCCAGCAGCGACGTTTCTAGCAATCAGCCCCAGCATTTT. Translating it yields CASSDVSSNQPQHF.

The gene calls are TRBV6-4 and TRBJ2-1; 7 bases are a match to TRBD1. With 3 bases clipped from V and 0 bases from J, the junction kept 8 bases outside the gene matches. There are 17 residues in the CDR3. Germline CDR1 and CDR2: MRHNA and SNTAGT. CDR3 sequence: CASSEYGTASSYNEQFF. DNA for the CDR3: TGTGCCAGCAGTGAATATGGGACAGCCAGCTCCTACAATGAGCAGTTCTTC.

V is TRBV7-4 and J is TRBJ2-5; 7 bases line up with TRBD2. This CDR3 contains 18 residues. With V trimmed by 5 bases and J by 5 bases, 20 bases remained unmatched. Germline lookup yields CDR1 SGHVT and CDR2 SQSDAQ. CDR3 region: CASSLPGGGTILPETQYF. The DNA of the CDR3 is TGTGCCAGCAGCCTACCGGGTGGCGGGACTATCCTACCGGAGACCCAGTACTTC. The full variable domain, rest sourced from reference TRBV7-4 and TRBJ2-5, is GAGVSQSPRYKVAKRGRDVALRCDSISGHVTLYWYRQTLGQGSEVLTYSQSDAQRDKSGRPSGRFSAERPERSVSTLKIQRTEQGDSAVYLCASSLPGGGTILPETQYFGPGTRLLVL.